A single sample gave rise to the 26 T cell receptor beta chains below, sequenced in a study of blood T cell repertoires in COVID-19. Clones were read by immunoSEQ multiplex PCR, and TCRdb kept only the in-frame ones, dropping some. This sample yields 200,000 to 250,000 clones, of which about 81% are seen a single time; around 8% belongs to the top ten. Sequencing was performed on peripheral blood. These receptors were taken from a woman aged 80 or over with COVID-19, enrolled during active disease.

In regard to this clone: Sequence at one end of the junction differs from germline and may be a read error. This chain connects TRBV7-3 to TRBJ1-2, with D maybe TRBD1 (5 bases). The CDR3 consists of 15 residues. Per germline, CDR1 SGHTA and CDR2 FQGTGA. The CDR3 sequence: CASSVTGGVRYGYTF. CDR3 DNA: TGTGCCAGCAGCGTAACGGGGGGAGTACGGTATGGCTACACCTTC.

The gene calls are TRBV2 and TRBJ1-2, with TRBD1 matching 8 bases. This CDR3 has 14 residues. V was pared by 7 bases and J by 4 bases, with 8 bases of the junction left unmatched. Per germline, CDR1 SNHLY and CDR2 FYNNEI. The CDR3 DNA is TGTGCCAGCAAAGACAGGGGTCTAACCTATGGCTACACCTTC. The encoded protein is CASKDRGLTYGYTF.

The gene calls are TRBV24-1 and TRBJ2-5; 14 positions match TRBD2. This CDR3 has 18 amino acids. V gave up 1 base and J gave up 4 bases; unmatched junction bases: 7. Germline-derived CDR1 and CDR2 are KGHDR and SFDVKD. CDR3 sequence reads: CATSDFKTSGRAVETQYF. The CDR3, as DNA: TGTGCCACCAGTGATTTCAAGACTAGCGGGAGGGCCGTAGAGACCCAGTACTTC.

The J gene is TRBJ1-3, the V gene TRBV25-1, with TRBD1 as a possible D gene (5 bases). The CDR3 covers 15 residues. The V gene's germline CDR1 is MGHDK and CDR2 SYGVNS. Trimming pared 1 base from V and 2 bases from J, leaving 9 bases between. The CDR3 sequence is CASSESGKAGNTIYF. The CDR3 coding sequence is TGTGCCAGCAGTGAATCAGGGAAGGCTGGAAACACCATATATTTT.

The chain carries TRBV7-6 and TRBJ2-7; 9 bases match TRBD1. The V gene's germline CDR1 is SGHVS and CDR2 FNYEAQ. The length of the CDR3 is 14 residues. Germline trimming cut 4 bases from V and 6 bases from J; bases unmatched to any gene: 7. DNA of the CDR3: TGTGCCAGCAGCTCGGGACAGGGAATAGGCGAGCAGTACTTC. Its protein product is CASSSGQGIGEQYF.

The CDR3 DNA reads as TGTGCCAGCAGCGCCAAAGCGGGGGTCGTGAATGAAAAACTGTTTTTT. It specifies CASSAKAGVVNEKLFF. V gene TRBV5-6 combines with J gene TRBJ1-4; maybe TRBD1 (5 bases). This CDR3 spans 16 amino acids. Deletions cut 4 bases from V and 5 bases from J, with 18 bases between. Germline-derived CDR1 and CDR2 are SGHDT and YYEEEE.

Written as DNA, the CDR3 is TGCGCCAGCAGCTTGGATCCCCGGGCAACTAATGAAAAACTGTTTTTT. Protein product: CASSLDPRATNEKLFF. The chain employs TRBV5-1 and TRBJ1-4, with D unresolved. Germline V CDR1 and CDR2: SGHRS, YFSETQ. V dropped 0 bases and J dropped 0 bases, with 9 bases sitting between them. This CDR3 has 16 residues.

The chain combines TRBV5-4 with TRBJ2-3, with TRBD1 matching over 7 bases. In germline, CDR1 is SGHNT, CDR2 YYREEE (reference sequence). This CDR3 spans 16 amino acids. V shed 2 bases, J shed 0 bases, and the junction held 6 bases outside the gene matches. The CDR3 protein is CASSLADRVSTDTQYF. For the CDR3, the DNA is TGTGCCAGCAGCTTAGCCGACAGGGTCAGCACAGATACGCAGTATTTT.

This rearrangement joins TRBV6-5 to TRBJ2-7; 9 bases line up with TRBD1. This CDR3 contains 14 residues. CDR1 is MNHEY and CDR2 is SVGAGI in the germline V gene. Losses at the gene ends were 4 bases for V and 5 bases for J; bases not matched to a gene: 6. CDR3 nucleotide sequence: TGTGCCAGCAGTTTGGACAGGGGCCTCAACGAGCAGTACTTC. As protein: CASSLDRGLNEQYF.

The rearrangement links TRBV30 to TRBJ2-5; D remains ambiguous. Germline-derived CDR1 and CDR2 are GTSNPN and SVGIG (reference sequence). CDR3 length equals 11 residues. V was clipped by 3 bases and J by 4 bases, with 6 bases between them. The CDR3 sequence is CAWRGRETQYF. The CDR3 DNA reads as TGTGCCTGGAGGGGCCGAGAGACCCAGTACTTC.

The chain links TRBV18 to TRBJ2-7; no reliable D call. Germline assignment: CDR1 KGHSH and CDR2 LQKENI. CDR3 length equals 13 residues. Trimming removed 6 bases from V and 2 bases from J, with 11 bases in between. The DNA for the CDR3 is TGTGCCAGCTCCCTCCAGGTTCCCTACGAGCAGTACTTC. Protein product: CASSLQVPYEQYF.

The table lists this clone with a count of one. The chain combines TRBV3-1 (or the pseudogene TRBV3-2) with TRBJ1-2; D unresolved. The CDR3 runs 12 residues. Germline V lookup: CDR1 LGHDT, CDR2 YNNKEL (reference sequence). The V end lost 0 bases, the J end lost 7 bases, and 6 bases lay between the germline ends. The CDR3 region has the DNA TGTGCCAGCAGCCAAGAACAGACTGGCTACACCTTC. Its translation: CASSQEQTGYTF.

CDR3: CASSLQGTEQYF. The CDR3 DNA sequence: TGTGCCAGCAGCCTACAGGGGACCGAGCAGTACTTC. This chain uses TRBV28 with TRBJ2-7; 7 bases map to TRBD1. J was trimmed by 6 bases and V by 6 bases; bases with no gene match: 5. The length of the CDR3 is 12 residues. Germline-derived CDR1 and CDR2 are MDHEN and SYDVKM.

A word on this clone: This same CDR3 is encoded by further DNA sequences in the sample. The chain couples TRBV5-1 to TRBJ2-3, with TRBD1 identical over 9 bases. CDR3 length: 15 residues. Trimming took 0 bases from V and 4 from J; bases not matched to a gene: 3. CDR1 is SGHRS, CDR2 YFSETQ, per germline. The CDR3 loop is CASSLGGQGADTQYF. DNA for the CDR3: TGCGCCAGCAGCTTGGGGGGACAGGGAGCAGATACGCAGTATTTT.

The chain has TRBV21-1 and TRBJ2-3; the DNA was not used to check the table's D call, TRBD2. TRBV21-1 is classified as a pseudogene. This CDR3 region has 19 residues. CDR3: CASSKGVTSGRARADTQYF. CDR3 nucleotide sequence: TGTGCCAGCAGCAAAGGAGTGACTAGCGGGAGGGCCAGGGCAGATACGCAGTATTTT.

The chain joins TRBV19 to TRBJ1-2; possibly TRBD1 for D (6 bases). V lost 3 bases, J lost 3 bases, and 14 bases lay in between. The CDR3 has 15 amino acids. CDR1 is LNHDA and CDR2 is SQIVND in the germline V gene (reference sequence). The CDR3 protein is CASSIQRGTYYGYTF. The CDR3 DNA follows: TGTGCCAGTAGTATCCAGAGGGGGACATACTATGGCTACACCTTC.

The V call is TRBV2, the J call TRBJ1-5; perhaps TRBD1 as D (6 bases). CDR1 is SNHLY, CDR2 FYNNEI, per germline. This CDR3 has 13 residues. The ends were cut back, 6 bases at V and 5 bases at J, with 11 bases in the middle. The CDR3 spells CASRSTGDQPQHF. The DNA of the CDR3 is TGTGCCAGCAGGTCGACAGGAGATCAGCCCCAGCATTTT.

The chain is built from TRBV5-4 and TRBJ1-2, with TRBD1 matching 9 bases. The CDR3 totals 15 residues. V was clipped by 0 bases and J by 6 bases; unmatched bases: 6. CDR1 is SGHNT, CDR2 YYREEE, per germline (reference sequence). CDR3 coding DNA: TGTGCCAGCAGCTTGGACCGGGACAGGGTGAATGGCTACACCTTC. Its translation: CASSLDRDRVNGYTF.

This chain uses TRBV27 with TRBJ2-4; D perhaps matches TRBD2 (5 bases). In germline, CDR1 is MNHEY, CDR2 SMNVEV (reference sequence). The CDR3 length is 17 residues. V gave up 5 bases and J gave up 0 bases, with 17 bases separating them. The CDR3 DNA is TGTGCCAGCAGTGCCCTAACTTCCGCGGGAGCCAAAAACATTCAGTACTTC. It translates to CASSALTSAGAKNIQYF.

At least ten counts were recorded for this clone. The CDR3 DNA reads as TGTGCCAGCAGCCAAGCGCAAATGGGCAGCACTGAAGCTTTCTTT. Its translation is CASSQAQMGSTEAFF. The chain joins TRBV3-1 (or the pseudogene TRBV3-2) to TRBJ1-1; no definite D call. The V gene's germline CDR1 is LGHDT and CDR2 YNNKEL (reference sequence). The CDR3 is 15 residues long. V was clipped by 1 base and J by 4 bases, with 13 bases between them.

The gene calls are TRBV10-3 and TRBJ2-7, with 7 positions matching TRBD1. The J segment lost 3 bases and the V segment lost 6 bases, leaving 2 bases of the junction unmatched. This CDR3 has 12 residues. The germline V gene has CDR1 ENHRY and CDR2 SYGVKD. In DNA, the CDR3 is TGTGCCATCAGCCGGACAGGCTACGAGCAGTACTTC. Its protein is CAISRTGYEQYF.

The CDR3 loop reads CASSSLALGAEKLFF. The CDR3 nucleotides are TGTGCCAGCAGCTCCCTTGCCTTGGGAGCTGAAAAACTGTTTTTT. V and J are TRBV7-9 and TRBJ1-4; no clear D. The CDR3 has 15 residues. The V end was cut by 4 bases, the J end by 7 bases, with 16 bases between. CDR1 SEHNR and CDR2 FQNEAQ come from the germline V gene (reference sequence).

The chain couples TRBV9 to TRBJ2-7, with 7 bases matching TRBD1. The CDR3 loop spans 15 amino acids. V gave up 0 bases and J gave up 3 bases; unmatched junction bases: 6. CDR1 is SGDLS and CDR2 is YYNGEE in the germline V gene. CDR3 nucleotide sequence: TGTGCCAGCAGCGTAGTTATCGGGACAGTCTACGAGCAGTACTTC. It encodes CASSVVIGTVYEQYF.

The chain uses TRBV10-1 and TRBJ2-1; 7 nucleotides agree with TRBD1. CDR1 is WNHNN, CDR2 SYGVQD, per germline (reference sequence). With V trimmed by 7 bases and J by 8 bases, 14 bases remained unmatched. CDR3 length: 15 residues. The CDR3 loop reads CASKRTQGRQDEQFF. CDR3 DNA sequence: TGCGCCAGCAAGCGAACACAGGGGCGACAGGATGAGCAGTTCTTC.

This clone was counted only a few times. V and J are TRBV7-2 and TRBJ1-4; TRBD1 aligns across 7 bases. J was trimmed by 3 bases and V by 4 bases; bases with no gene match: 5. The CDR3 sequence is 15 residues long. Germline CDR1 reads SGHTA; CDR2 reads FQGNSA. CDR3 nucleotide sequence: TGTGCCAGCAGCTCTCGGGACAGCTCTAATGAAAAACTGTTTTTT. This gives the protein CASSSRDSSNEKLFF.

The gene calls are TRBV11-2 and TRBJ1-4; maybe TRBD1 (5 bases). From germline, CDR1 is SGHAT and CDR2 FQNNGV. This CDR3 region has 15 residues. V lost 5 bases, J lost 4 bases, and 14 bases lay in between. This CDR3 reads CASSARGSRNEKLFF. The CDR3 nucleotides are TGTGCCAGCAGCGCAAGGGGTAGCCGTAATGAAAAACTGTTTTTT.